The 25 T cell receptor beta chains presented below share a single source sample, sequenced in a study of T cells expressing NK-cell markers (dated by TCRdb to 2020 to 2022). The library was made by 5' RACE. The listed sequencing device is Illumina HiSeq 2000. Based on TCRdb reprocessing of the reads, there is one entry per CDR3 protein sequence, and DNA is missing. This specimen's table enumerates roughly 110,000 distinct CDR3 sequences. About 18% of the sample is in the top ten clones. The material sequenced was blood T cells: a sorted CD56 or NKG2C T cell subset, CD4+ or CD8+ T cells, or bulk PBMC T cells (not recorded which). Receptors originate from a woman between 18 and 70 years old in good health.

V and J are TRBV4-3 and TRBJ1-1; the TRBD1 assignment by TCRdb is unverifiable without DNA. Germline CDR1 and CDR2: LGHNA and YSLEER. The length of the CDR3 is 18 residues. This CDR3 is CASSQEPPTGVLNTEAFF.

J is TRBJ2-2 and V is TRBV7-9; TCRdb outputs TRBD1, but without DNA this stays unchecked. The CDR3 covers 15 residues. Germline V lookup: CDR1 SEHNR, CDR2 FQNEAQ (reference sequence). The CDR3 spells CASSQPGGGTGELFF.

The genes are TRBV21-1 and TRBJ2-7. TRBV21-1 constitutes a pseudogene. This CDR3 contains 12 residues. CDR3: CASRASSYEQYF.

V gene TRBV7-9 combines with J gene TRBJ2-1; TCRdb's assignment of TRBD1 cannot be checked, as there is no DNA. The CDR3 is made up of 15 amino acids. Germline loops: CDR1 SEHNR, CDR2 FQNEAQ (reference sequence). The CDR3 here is CASSPGQGEKNEQFF.

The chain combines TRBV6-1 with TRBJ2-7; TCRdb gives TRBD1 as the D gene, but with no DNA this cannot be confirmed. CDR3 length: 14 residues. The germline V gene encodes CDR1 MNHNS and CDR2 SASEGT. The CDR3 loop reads CASRPPPGGGEQYF.

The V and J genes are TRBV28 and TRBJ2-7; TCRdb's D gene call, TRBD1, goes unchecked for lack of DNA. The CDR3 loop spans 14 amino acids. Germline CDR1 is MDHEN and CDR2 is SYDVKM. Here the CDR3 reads CASSFGTGTYEQYF.

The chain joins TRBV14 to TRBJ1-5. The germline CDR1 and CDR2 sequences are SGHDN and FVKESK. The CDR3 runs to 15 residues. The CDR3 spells CASSQGDQKDQPQHF.

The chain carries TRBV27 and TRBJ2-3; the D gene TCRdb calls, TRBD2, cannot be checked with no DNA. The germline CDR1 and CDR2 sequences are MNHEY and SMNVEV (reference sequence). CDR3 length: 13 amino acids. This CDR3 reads CASSFVAGGTGYF.

The CDR3 here is CASSLRREYEQYF. This chain connects TRBV27 to TRBJ2-7. The CDR3 sequence is 13 residues long. CDR1 is MNHEY, CDR2 SMNVEV, per germline (reference sequence).

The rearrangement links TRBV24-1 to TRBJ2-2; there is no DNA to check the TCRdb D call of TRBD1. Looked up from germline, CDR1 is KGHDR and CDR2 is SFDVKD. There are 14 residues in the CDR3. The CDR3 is CATSAPDRPGELFF.

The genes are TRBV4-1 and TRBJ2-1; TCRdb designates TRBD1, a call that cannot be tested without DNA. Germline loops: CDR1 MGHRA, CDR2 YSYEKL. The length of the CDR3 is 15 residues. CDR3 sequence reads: CASSHPGGQGNEQFF.

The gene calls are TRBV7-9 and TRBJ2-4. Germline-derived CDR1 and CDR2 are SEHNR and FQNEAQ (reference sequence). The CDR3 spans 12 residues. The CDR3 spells CASSLNAGPVDF.

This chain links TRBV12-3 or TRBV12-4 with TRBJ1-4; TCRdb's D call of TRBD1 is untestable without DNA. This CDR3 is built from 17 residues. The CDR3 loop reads CASRWGAGSGGNEKLFF.

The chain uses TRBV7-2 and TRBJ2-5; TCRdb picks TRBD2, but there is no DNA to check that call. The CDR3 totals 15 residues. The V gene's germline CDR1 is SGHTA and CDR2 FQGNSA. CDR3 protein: CASSQLAGGQETQYF.

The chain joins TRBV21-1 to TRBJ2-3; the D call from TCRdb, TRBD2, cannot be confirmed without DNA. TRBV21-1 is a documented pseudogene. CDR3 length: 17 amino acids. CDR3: CASSTGTSGSLSDTQYF.

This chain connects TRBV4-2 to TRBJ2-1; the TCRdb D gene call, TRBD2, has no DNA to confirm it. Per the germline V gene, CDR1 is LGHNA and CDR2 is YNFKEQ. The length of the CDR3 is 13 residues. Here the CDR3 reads CASSQVGWGEQFF.

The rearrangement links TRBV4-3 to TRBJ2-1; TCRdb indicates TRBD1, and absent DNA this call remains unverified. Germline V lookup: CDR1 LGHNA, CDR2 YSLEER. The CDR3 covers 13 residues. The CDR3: CASSQTGVNEQFF.

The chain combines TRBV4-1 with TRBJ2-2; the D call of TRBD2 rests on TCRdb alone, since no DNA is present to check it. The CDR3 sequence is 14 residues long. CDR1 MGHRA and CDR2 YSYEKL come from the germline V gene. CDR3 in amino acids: CASSHAARSGELFF.

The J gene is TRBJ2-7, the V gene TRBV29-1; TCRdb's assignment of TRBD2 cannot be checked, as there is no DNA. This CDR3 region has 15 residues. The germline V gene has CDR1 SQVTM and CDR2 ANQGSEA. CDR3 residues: CSVELPGLAIDEQYF.

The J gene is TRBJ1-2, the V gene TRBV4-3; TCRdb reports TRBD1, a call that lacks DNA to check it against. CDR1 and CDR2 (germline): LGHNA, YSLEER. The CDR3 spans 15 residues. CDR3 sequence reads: CASSQGPGGAHGYTF.

CDR3 in amino acids: CASSRGTEDTGELFF. This sequence joins TRBV5-1 and TRBJ2-2; TCRdb's D gene call, TRBD1, goes unchecked for lack of DNA. The CDR3 runs to 15 residues. In germline, CDR1 is SGHRS, CDR2 YFSETQ.

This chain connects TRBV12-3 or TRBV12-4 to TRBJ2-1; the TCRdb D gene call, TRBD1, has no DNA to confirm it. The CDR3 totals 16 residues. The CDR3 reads CASSPPSGGGYNEQFF.

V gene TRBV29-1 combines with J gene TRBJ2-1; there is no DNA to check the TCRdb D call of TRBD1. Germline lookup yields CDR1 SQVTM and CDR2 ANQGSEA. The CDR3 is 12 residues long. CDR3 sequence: CSGQGAVNEQFF.

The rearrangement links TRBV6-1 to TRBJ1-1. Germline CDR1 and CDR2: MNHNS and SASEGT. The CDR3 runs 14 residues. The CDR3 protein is CASSEFGVRTEAFF.

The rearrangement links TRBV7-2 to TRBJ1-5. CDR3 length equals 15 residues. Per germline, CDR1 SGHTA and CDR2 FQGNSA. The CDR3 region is CASSLALGGWQPQHF.